Listed here are 11 T cell receptor beta chains from one sample, sequenced in a study of T-cell reconstitution after alpha-beta-depleted transplantation in children. The authors prepared the TCRbeta library with unique molecular identifiers. MiXCR was run by TCRdb on the PCR reads, yielding one entry per CDR3 protein. The sample lists about 110,000 distinct CDR3 sequences; 5% to 8% were seen once. Sample: PBMCs, mostly from graft donor cells, taken 360 days after TCRalphabeta/CD19-depleted stem cell transplant. Source of these receptors: a male patient aged 2-9 years who had a stem cell transplant for acute lymphoblastic leukemia, so the T cells may come from the graft donor.

The chain has TRBV4-1 and TRBJ2-7; 10 bases match TRBD1. This CDR3 has 15 residues. Germline values: CDR1 MGHRA, CDR2 YSYEKL. The trim removed 1 base at V and 5 bases at J, leaving 5 bases unmatched. CDR3 sequence (DNA): TGCGCCAGCAGCCAAGTTGACAGGGGGCTCGACGAGCAGTACTTC. Translation: CASSQVDRGLDEQYF.

This clonotype was recorded many times. The V and J genes are TRBV7-9 and TRBJ2-4; maybe TRBD2 (5 bases). CDR3 length equals 14 residues. Germline V gene data show CDR1 as SEHNR and CDR2 as FQNEAQ (reference sequence). Trimming took off 7 bases at V and 6 bases at J, with 16 bases between the two ends. Written as DNA, the CDR3 is TGTGCCAGCACCCCCCGCGAGGGCCTAAACATTCAGTACTTC. Translating gives CASTPREGLNIQYF.

In its sample, this clonotype was seen a few times. The chain recombines TRBV24-1 with TRBJ2-7; 9 nucleotides match TRBD1. V dropped 4 bases and J dropped 3; count of bases not matched to a gene: 6. Looked up from germline, CDR1 is KGHDR and CDR2 is SFDVKD. CDR3 length equals 15 residues. In DNA, the CDR3 is TGTGCCACCAGTGACCCGGACAGGGGTCACTACGAGCAGTACTTC. Its protein product is CATSDPDRGHYEQYF.

This clonotype was observed a handful of times. The V gene is TRBV21-1, the J gene TRBJ2-7; the DNA was not compared with TRBD1, the D call given in the table. TRBV21-1 is a pseudogene. The CDR3 has 18 residues. DNA for the CDR3: TGTGCCAGCAAGGTGTGGGACAGCACCTTTAAGGGAGTCTACGAGCAGTACTTC. The encoded protein is CASKVWDSTFKGVYEQYF.

This clonotype was detected many times. J is TRBJ1-4 and V is TRBV7-9; D ambiguous. Germline loops: CDR1 SEHNR, CDR2 FQNEAQ (reference sequence). This CDR3 region has 16 residues. V gave up 0 bases and J gave up 4 bases, with 12 bases separating them. CDR3: CASSLAFRGNNEKLFF. CDR3 nucleotide sequence: TGTGCCAGCAGCTTAGCGTTCCGGGGAAATAATGAAAAACTGTTTTTT.

Points on this clonotype: A much larger clone is a single base away; this may be a read error. The chain is built from TRBV7-9 and TRBJ2-1; D is unclear. This CDR3 comprises 16 residues. Per the germline V gene, CDR1 is SEHNR and CDR2 is FQNEAQ (reference sequence). V lost 5 bases and J lost 6, with 20 bases in between. Written as DNA, the CDR3 is TGTGCCAGCAGCCCATCTGGCGGCTCTACATGCAATGAGCAGTTCTTC. Protein product: CASSPSGGSTCNEQFF.

This clonotype has a handful of counts. The gene calls are TRBV4-2 and TRBJ1-1; D may be TRBD1 (5 bases). Trimming took off 4 bases at V and 4 bases at J, with 7 bases between the two ends. This CDR3 is 12 amino acids long. The germline V gene encodes CDR1 LGHNA and CDR2 YNFKEQ. The CDR3 is CASSPDSTEAFF. DNA of the CDR3: TGTGCCAGCAGCCCCGACAGCACTGAAGCTTTCTTT.

This clonotype was observed many times. The chain combines TRBV24-1 with TRBJ2-1; 7 bases match TRBD1. Germline-derived CDR1 and CDR2 are KGHDR and SFDVKD. CDR3 size: 17 residues. Trimming cost V 0 bases and J 1 base; bases outside gene matches: 5. The CDR3 loop is CATSDLRRQGSYNEQFF. The CDR3 DNA sequence: TGTGCCACCAGTGATTTGCGTCGACAGGGTTCCTACAATGAGCAGTTCTTC.

This clonotype was seen ten or more times. The rearrangement joins TRBV20-1 to TRBJ2-2, with D hard to call. From germline, CDR1 is DFQATT and CDR2 SNEGSKA (reference sequence). The CDR3 length is 13 residues. This chain's CDR3 is CSLYRANTGELFF. In DNA, the CDR3 is TGCAGCCTGTACCGCGCGAACACCGGGGAGCTGTTTTTT.

There are many counts of this clonotype. V usage is TRBV4-3 and J usage is TRBJ2-5; D might be TRBD2 (6 bases). Trimming took 4 bases from V and 4 from J, leaving 13 bases between them. This CDR3 is 14 amino acids long. Germline V gene data show CDR1 as LGHNA and CDR2 as YSLEER. The CDR3 spells CASSRTGTSETQYF. The CDR3 DNA is TGCGCCAGCAGCCGAACGGGGACTTCAGAGACCCAGTACTTC.

The chain links TRBV5-1 to TRBJ2-3; 7 bases line up with TRBD1. Germline trimming cut 0 bases from V and 3 bases from J; bases unmatched to any gene: 13. The CDR3 covers 18 residues. Looked up from germline, CDR1 is SGHRS and CDR2 is YFSETQ. CDR3 amino acids: CASSLERGPRGRTDTQYF. CDR3 nucleotide sequence: TGCGCCAGCAGCTTGGAGAGGGGGCCAAGAGGTAGAACAGATACGCAGTATTTT.